These 2 T cell receptor beta chains came from one sample sequenced in a study of OX40 agonist ivuxolimab in advanced cancers. Profiling relied on immunoSEQ multiplex PCR, and the TCRdb table lists in-frame clones only, not all of them. The data contain 70,000 to 80,000 clones, approximately 90% of them singletons. The sequenced sample was CD4+ or CD8+ T cells sorted from blood, obtained in a trial of the OX40 agonist ivuxolimab. The receptors derive from an adult with an advanced solid tumor such as melanoma, head and neck, liver or kidney cancer.

This clone was seen once. The chain combines TRBV27 with TRBJ1-5; D gene unclear. The CDR3 runs 14 residues. V lost 4 bases, J lost 2 bases, and 9 bases lay in between. Germline CDR1 MNHEY, CDR2 SMNVEV (reference sequence). CDR3 loop: CASSSGIGNQPQHF. CDR3 nucleotide sequence: TGTGCCAGCAGTTCTGGGATTGGCAATCAGCCCCAGCATTTT.

With respect to this clone: Other DNA sequences within the sample encode an identical CDR3. The chain joins TRBV30 to TRBJ2-1; possibly TRBD2 for D (5 bases). CDR1 and CDR2 (germline): GTSNPN, SVGIG (reference sequence). There are 13 residues in the CDR3. The V gene lost 0 bases and the J gene lost 3 bases, with 6 bases spanning the gap. Here the CDR3 reads CAWSVGLYNEQFF. CDR3 in DNA: TGTGCCTGGAGTGTAGGACTCTACAATGAGCAGTTCTTC.